Below are 20 T cell receptor beta chains sequenced from a single sample in a study of metastatic and nonmetastatic thyroid tumors. Each patient came to thyroid surgery without any prior treatment (of any kind). TCRdb reanalyzed the PCR reads via MiXCR. In the table there are over 40,000 clones, around 25% of which are singletons. The sample taken for sequencing was blood. The receptors here all came from a male donor with papillary thyroid cancer or a benign thyroid nodule (not recorded which). Some clones in this sample may be carry-over from other donors' samples.

This clone was seen ten or more times. The chain joins TRBV12-3 or TRBV12-4 to TRBJ2-2; D is possibly TRBD1 (6 bases). This CDR3 is built from 13 residues. V lost 10 bases and J lost 5, with 14 bases in between. The DNA of the CDR3 is TGTGCCATCTATTTAGGGGGAACCGGGGAGCTGTTTTTT. Residues: CAIYLGGTGELFF.

V gene TRBV20-1 combines with J gene TRBJ1-5, with D possibly being TRBD1 (5 bases). The CDR3 covers 13 residues. Between the trimmed V and J ends, which lost 7 bases and 5 bases, there was a span of 15 bases. CDR1 is DFQATT and CDR2 is SNEGSKA in the germline V gene (reference sequence). CDR3 nucleotide sequence: TGCAGTGGAGTCGACAGCCCAGATCAGCCCCAGCATTTT. It translates to CSGVDSPDQPQHF.

This clone has a count of ten or more. The chain employs TRBV7-8 and TRBJ2-7, with D perhaps given as TRBD1 or TRBD2 (5 bases each). The V end lost 5 bases, the J end lost 2 bases, and 16 bases lay between the germline ends. The CDR3 is 15 amino acids. Looked up from germline, CDR1 is SGHVS and CDR2 is FQNEAQ. The chain's CDR3 is CASSPLPRGPYEQYF. The CDR3 DNA sequence: TGTGCCAGCAGCCCCCTCCCGAGGGGTCCCTACGAGCAGTACTTC.

This clone has only a few counts. This chain links TRBV12-3 or TRBV12-4 with TRBJ2-7; D is ambiguous. V lost 6 bases and J 5 bases, leaving 17 bases between the germline ends. This CDR3 region has 14 residues. CDR3 sequence (DNA): TGTGCCAGCAGCACCGCCGTGCTCAACCACGAGCAGTACTTC. Translating it yields CASSTAVLNHEQYF.

Ten or more counts support this clone. The chain links TRBV20-1 to TRBJ2-2; 8 bases map to TRBD1. The CDR3 spans 16 residues. V lost 1 base, J lost 3 bases, and 7 bases stayed unmatched. Germline CDR1 reads DFQATT; CDR2 reads SNEGSKA (reference sequence). CDR3 residues: CSARGLDRGDTGELFF. The DNA of the CDR3 is TGCAGTGCTAGAGGGCTAGACAGGGGCGACACCGGGGAGCTGTTTTTT.

Points on this clone: Germline is not matched at one junction end, which may reflect a read error. The chain uses TRBV2 and TRBJ2-3, with D perhaps TRBD1 or TRBD2 (7 bases each). The length of the CDR3 is 16 residues. Germline lookup yields CDR1 SNHLY and CDR2 FYNNEI. The CDR3 DNA sequence: TGTGCCAGCAGCCAGGGGGGGTATTCTAGCACAGACACGCAGTATTTT. Its protein is CASSQGGYSSTDTQYF.

A note on this clone: This clone may be a read error of a much larger clone one base away. This sample includes further DNA sequences coding for the same CDR3. V usage is TRBV15 and J usage is TRBJ2-1; weak D call: TRBD2 (6 bases). Germline CDR1 LNHNV, CDR2 YYDKDF (reference sequence). The CDR3 sequence is 16 residues long. As DNA, the CDR3 is TGCGCCACCAGCAGGCCACTCCGGGAGCTCAACAATGAGCAGTTCTTC. It encodes CATSRPLRELNNEQFF.

This clone was seen many times. V and J are TRBV12-3 or TRBV12-4 and TRBJ1-4; D not resolved. The CDR3 extends over 12 amino acids. Deletions cut 6 bases from V and 10 bases from J, with 12 bases between. The DNA for the CDR3 is TGTGCCAGCAGCCCGGAAGCTGGAAAACTGTTTTTT. Translation: CASSPEAGKLFF.

This clone occurred many times. J is TRBJ2-1 and V is TRBV5-4; D gene ambiguous. This CDR3 is 15 amino acids long. The V gene lost 3 bases and the J gene lost 1 base, with 11 bases spanning the gap. Germline V gene data show CDR1 as SGHNT and CDR2 as YYREEE (reference sequence). The CDR3 spells CASSSTGRSYNEQFF. The CDR3 bases are TGTGCCAGCAGCTCGACTGGGCGGTCCTACAATGAGCAGTTCTTC. The full variable domain, its missing parts supplied by reference TRBV5-4 and TRBJ2-1, is ETGVTQSPTHLIKTRGQQVTLRCSSQSGHNTVSWYQQALGQGPQFIFQYYREEENGRGNFPPRFSGLQFPNYSSELNVNALELDDSALYLCASSSTGRSYNEQFFGPGTRLTVL.

The sample holds many counts of this clone. Other DNA sequences of this sample code for an identical CDR3. V is TRBV12-3 or TRBV12-4 and J is TRBJ1-4; tentatively, D is TRBD1 (6 bases). V was pared by 6 bases and J by 0 bases, with 11 bases between. The CDR3 consists of 15 residues. CDR3 coding DNA: TGTGCCAGCAGGAGGACAGTTGCAACTAATGAAAAACTGTTTTTT. Translation gives CASRRTVATNEKLFF.

This clone is labeled medium-sized. The V call is TRBV6-1, the J call TRBJ2-7; 8 bases map to TRBD2. The CDR3 extends over 15 amino acids. Germline CDR1 MNHNS, CDR2 SASEGT. V shed 2 bases, J shed 2 bases, and the junction held 5 bases outside the gene matches. CDR3 nucleotides: TGTGCCAGCAGTGAACGGGAGGGCAGTCCCTACGAGCAGTACTTC. It translates to CASSEREGSPYEQYF.

This clone occurred many times. The chain links TRBV7-9 to TRBJ2-1; a possible D gene is TRBD1 (6 bases). V was cut by 2 bases and J by 3 bases, with 11 bases left in between. The CDR3 loop spans 15 amino acids. Germline-derived CDR1 and CDR2 are SEHNR and FQNEAQ (reference sequence). The CDR3 sequence: CASSLRTAYYNEQFF. The CDR3 bases are TGTGCCAGCAGCTTAAGGACAGCTTACTACAATGAGCAGTTCTTC.

This clone came up many times. J is TRBJ1-1 and V is TRBV4-1, with no clear D. Germline assignment: CDR1 MGHRA and CDR2 YSYEKL. The CDR3 has 14 residues. The V end was cut by 5 bases, the J end by 1 base, with 11 bases between. CDR3 residues: CASSSEQRNTEAFF. CDR3 bases: TGCGCCAGCAGCTCGGAACAGCGGAACACTGAAGCTTTCTTT.

This clone was picked up a small number of times. CDR3 bases: TGTGCCAGCAGTCGAGCCGGGGGCTACGAGCAGTACTTC. Translation: CASSRAGGYEQYF. This chain links TRBV6-1 with TRBJ2-7; D may be TRBD2 (6 bases). Germline values: CDR1 MNHNS, CDR2 SASEGT. CDR3 size: 13 residues. The V gene lost 5 bases and the J gene lost 3 bases, with 11 bases spanning the gap.

This clone showed up many times. A single base separates this from a much larger clone, so it may be a read error. The same CDR3 arises from other DNA sequences in this sample as well. This chain connects TRBV5-5 to TRBJ1-5; no clear D. Trimming stripped 0 bases from V and 4 bases from J, with 11 bases between. The germline V gene encodes CDR1 SGHKS and CDR2 YYEKEE (reference sequence). CDR3 length: 15 amino acids. CDR3: CASSLGTGWNQPQHF. CDR3 DNA: TGTGCCAGCAGCTTGGGGACGGGGTGGAATCAGCCCCAGCATTTT.

The CDR3 coding sequence is TGTGCCAGCAGACGGCAATCGACCTACGAGCAGTACTTC. Protein sequence: CASRRQSTYEQYF. The chain joins TRBV5-6 to TRBJ2-7; D unclear. This CDR3 contains 13 residues. Germline-derived CDR1 and CDR2 are SGHDT and YYEEEE. V was cut by 5 bases and J by 2 bases, with 11 bases left in between.

This clone appeared once. CDR3 amino acids: CASSQVEGGGNTEAFF. The CDR3 DNA follows: TGTGCCAGTAGTCAAGTAGAGGGTGGGGGGAACACTGAAGCTTTCTTT. The genes are TRBV19 and TRBJ1-1; TRBD1 is a possible D gene (5 bases). Trimming cost V 5 bases and J 1 base, with 17 bases left between them. Germline CDR1 reads LNHDA; CDR2 reads SQIVND (reference sequence). The CDR3 totals 16 residues.

With regard to this clone: The junction differs from germline at one of its ends, possibly a read error. The chain carries TRBV30 and TRBJ1-1; D is perhaps TRBD1 (5 bases). This CDR3 is 16 amino acids long. CDR1 is GTSNPN, CDR2 SVGIG, per germline (reference sequence). The CDR3 DNA follows: TGTGCCTGGTCCCGGGACCTATCCTTCATGAACGCTGAAGCTTTCTTT. Translation gives CAWSRDLSFMNAEAFF.

In its sample, this clone ranks as medium-sized. The V call is TRBV18, the J call TRBJ1-2; no definite D call. The CDR3 spans 16 residues. Looked up from germline, CDR1 is KGHSH and CDR2 is LQKENI. V was shortened by 3 bases and J by 4 bases, with 18 bases between the two germline ends. The CDR3 nucleotides read TGTGCCAGCTCACCGACCTCCGAGGGCGGAGTCTATGGCTACACCTTC. As protein: CASSPTSEGGVYGYTF.

This clone has ten or more counts. This chain links TRBV5-1 with TRBJ2-3, with a possible D match to TRBD2 (5 bases). The CDR3 is 14 amino acids. V dropped 2 bases and J dropped 3 bases, with 10 bases sitting between them. CDR1 is SGHRS and CDR2 is YFSETQ in the germline V gene. DNA of the CDR3: TGCGCCAGCAGCTTAGCCTCGGGGACAGATACGCAGTATTTT. This sequence encodes CASSLASGTDTQYF.